The source of this T cell receptor (beta chain) is a study of T cell responses to AZD1222 COVID-19 vaccine. Findings of the study overall: At baseline, seropositivity was found in only a handful of AZD1222 recipients.

TCRdb's copy holds only in-frame clones and misses some; the assay was immunoSEQ multiplex PCR. The table records around 120,000 clones, roughly 91% of them present only once. A note on this clone: Its antigen is currently unknown.

Trimming shortened V by 6 bases and J by 3 bases, and 12 bases separated the two germline ends. CDR3 length: 13 amino acids. This chain joins TRBV12-3 or TRBV12-4 and TRBJ2-7; weak D call: TRBD1 (5 bases). Material: peripheral blood, obtained 28 days after the second AZD1222 dose. The clonotype originates from an adult who received the AZD1222 COVID-19 vaccine. CDR3 protein: CASRPGWGYEQYF. In DNA form, the CDR3 reads TGTGCCAGCAGACCAGGGTGGGGCTACGAGCAGTACTTC.